The present T cell receptor beta chain was sequenced within a study of shared clonotypes between healthy human individuals. The germline gives CDR1 LGHNA, CDR2 YNFKEQ. The CDR3 extends over 15 amino acids. Trimming shortened V by 0 bases and J by 3 bases, and 12 bases separated the two germline ends. This clone was recorded only once. Using immunoSEQ multiplex PCR, the repertoire was profiled, and TCRdb retains in-frame clones only, with some absent. Of fewer than 850,000 clones listed, roughly 87% were seen once; the top ten hold 34%. This sequence originates from a man in his late teens or twenties in good health. Some clones in this sample may be carry-over from other donors' samples. Sequenced: memory CD8+ T cells from PBMCs. Subset indicated: CD45RO+ cells pooled with CCR7-negative TemRA cells. The chain is built from TRBV4-2 and TRBJ2-7; weak D call: TRBD1 (5 bases). CDR3: CASSQEFDSLYEQYF. CDR3 in DNA: TGTGCCAGCAGCCAAGAATTTGACAGCCTCTACGAGCAGTACTTC.